This is a list of T cell receptor beta chains from one sample in a study of response to subunit inactivated influenza vaccine. MiXCR, run by TCRdb on the RT-PCR reads, gives a single entry per CDR3 protein. Altogether around 710,000 distinct CDR3 sequences are present, about 15% being singletons, with the ten largest covering roughly 6.4%. The sequencing used PBMCs from blood, collected around two weeks before vaccination. The source of these receptors is a man aged 45-65 years who received an inactivated influenza vaccine. Both conserved end residues are part of each CDR3. The D gene is left open where the match is weak. Clone size, where shown, is once, few, many, or a class for clones that have expanded.

>TRBD2|TRBV7-9|TRBJ2-1|few
CASSPAGEAYNEQFF
TGTGCCAGCAGCCCAGCGGGAGAGGCATACAATGAGCAGTTCTTC
>TRBD2|TRBV20-1|TRBJ2-3|few
CSARGPTSGSTDTQYF
TGCAGTGCTAGAGGTCCCACTAGCGGCAGCACAGATACGCAGTATTTT
>.|TRBV10-3|TRBJ2-7|few
CAISEGTDGYEQYF
TGTGCCATCAGTGAGGGGACTGACGGCTACGAGCAGTACTTC
>TRBD1|TRBV4-2|TRBJ2-1|few
CASSLARTGDNEQFF
TGTGCCAGCAGCCTAGCTAGGACAGGGGACAATGAGCAGTTCTTC
>TRBD2|TRBV4-2|TRBJ2-1|few
CASSQTLAGAHNEQFF
TGTGCCAGCAGCCAAACGTTAGCGGGGGCCCACAATGAGCAGTTCTTC
>.|TRBV6-1|TRBJ1-5|.
CASSVRGWDQPQHF
TGTGCCAGCAGTGTGAGGGGATGGGATCAGCCCCAGCATTTT
>.|TRBV14|TRBJ2-5|.
CASSQDLGAGLQETQYF
TGTGCCAGCAGCCAAGATCTTGGTGCAGGGCTCCAAGAGACCCAGTACTTC
>.|TRBV27|TRBJ2-1|few
CASTQQGHLANEQFF
TGTGCCAGCACCCAACAGGGCCACCTCGCGAATGAGCAGTTCTTC
>.|TRBV10-2|TRBJ1-1|few
CATLNRDGSEAFF
TGCGCCACCTTAAACAGGGATGGCTCTGAAGCTTTCTTT
>.|TRBV5-1|TRBJ2-7|few
CASSDIGTRYEQYF
TGCGCCAGCAGCGATATTGGGACCCGCTACGAGCAGTACTTC
>TRBD2|TRBV14|TRBJ2-5|few
CASSQESSGVKETQYF
TGTGCCAGCAGCCAAGAATCTAGCGGGGTAAAAGAGACCCAGTACTTC